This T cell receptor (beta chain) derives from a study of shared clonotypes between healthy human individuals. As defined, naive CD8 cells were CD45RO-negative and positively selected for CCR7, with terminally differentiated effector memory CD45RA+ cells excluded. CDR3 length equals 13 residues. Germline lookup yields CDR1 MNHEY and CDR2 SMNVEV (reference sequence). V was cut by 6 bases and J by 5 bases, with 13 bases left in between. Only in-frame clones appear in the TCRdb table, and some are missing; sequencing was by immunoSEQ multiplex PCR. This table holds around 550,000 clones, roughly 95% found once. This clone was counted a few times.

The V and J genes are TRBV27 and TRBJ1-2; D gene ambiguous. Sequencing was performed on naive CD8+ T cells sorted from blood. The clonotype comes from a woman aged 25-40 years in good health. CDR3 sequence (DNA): TGTGCCAGCAGGGCGAGAGGGTCATATGGCTACACCTTC. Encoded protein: CASRARGSYGYTF.